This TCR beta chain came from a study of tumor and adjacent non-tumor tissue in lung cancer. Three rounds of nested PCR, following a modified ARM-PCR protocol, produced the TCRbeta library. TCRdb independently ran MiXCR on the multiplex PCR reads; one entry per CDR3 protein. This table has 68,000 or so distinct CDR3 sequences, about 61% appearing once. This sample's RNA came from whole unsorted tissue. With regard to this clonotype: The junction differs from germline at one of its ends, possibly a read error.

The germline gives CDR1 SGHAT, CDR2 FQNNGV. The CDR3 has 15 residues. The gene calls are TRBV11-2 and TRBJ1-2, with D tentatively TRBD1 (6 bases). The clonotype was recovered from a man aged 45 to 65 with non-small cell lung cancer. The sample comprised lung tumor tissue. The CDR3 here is CASSLVTGSDYGYKF. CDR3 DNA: TGTGCCAGCAGCTTAGTCACAGGGTCTGACTATGGCTACAAATTC.